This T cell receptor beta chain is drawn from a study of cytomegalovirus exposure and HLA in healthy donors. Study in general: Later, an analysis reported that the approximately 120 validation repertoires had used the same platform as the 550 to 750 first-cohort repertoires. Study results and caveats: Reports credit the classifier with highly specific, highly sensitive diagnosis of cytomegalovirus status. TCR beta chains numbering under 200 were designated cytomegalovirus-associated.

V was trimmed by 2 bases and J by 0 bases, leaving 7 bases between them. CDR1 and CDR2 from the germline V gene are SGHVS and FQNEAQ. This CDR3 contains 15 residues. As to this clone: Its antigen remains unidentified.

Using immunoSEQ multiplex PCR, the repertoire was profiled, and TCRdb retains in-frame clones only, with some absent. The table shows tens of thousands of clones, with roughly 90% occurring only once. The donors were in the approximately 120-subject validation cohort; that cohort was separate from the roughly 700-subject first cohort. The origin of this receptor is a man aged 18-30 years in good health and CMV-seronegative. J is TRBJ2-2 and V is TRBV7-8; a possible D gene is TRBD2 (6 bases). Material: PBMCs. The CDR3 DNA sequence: TGTGCCAGCAGCTTACCGGGGGCGAACACCGGGGAGCTGTTTTTT. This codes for CASSLPGANTGELFF.